Detailed here is one TCR beta chain. Its antigen is unknown. This sample is part of a study of cytomegalovirus exposure and HLA in healthy donors. The ends lost 4 bases at V and 2 bases at J; junction bases unmatched: 6. CDR1 is SEHNR and CDR2 is FQNEAQ in the germline V gene (reference sequence). CDR3 length: 15 residues. PCR was performed using 60 Vbeta and 13 Jbeta primers. The assay was immunoSEQ multiplex PCR, and TCRdb's table has in-frame clones only and misses some. This sample contains around 120,000 clones. Study-level findings and limits: A previous analysis found most TCR beta V segments productive roughly 90% or roughly 30% of the time. By HLA locus, TCR association rates varied in a later analysis, with DRB1 showing the most and HLA-C the fewest. Later analysis identified some 16,000 TCR beta sequences associated with HLA alleles, using a false discovery rate threshold of 0.05. There were some public TCRs occurring in many donors, but most TCR sequences were rare.

Material for sequencing was PBMCs. This TCR came from a man aged 45 to 65 in good health and CMV-seronegative. This chain connects TRBV7-9 to TRBJ2-3, with 7 bases identical to TRBD1. CDR3: CASSSRGLATDTQYF. CDR3 nucleotide sequence: TGTGCCAGCAGCTCGAGGGGGCTAGCCACAGATACGCAGTATTTT.